The T cell receptor beta chain under discussion was sequenced for a study of lymphopenia after photon versus proton radiotherapy. The study, taken as a whole, reports: A bigger post-nadir fall in TCR diversity correlated inversely with survival time in deceased patients. Authors raise, but do not show, better survival with proton therapy. Proton therapy kept repertoires fairly stable, unlike photons, which gained effector/memory cells. Post-nadir diversity loss with photons came from oligoclonal expansion, particularly CD8+ Temra cells.

Notes on this clone: Its antigen is not identified.

TCRdb's copy holds only in-frame clones and misses some; the assay was immunoSEQ multiplex PCR. The table lists about 58,000 clones, approximately 84% of them singletons. The germline CDR1 and CDR2 sequences are MDHEN and SYDVKM. V was pared by 5 bases and J by 5 bases, with 16 bases between. The CDR3 has 14 amino acids. The sample in question was peripheral blood, obtained from a patient treated with proton-based radiotherapy. The genes are TRBV28 and TRBJ2-7; tentative D call: TRBD2 (5 bases). This clonotype originated in a man aged 55 to 69 with pancreatic cancer. The CDR3 sequence: CASSPTLAPHEQYF. The CDR3 bases are TGTGCCAGCAGTCCCACCCTAGCCCCACACGAGCAGTACTTC.